The next 14 T cell receptor beta chains were all read from a single sample in a study of T cells in Graves' hyperthyroidism and ophthalmopathy. RNA transcripts gave rise to amplified TCR beta CDR3 regions. Primed by the HTBI set, a first-round RT-PCR was run on the TCR CDR3. Each CDR3 protein gets one entry after TCRdb re-called the multiplex PCR reads with MiXCR. The sample gives 700,000 or so distinct CDR3 sequences, 16% of which show up once; under 9.5% is in the top ten. Specimen: blood. The origin of the receptors is a man aged 18 to 29 with Graves' hyperthyroidism.

The V gene is TRBV28, the J gene TRBJ2-7, with 7 positions matching TRBD2. With V trimmed by 7 bases and J by 5 bases, 11 bases remained unmatched. Per the germline V gene, CDR1 is MDHEN and CDR2 is SYDVKM. This CDR3 spans 14 amino acids. The CDR3 loop is CASTLRGRSDEQYF. CDR3 DNA: TGTGCCAGCACCCTTCGCGGGAGAAGCGACGAGCAGTACTTC. The variable domain in full, completed from reference TRBV28 and TRBJ2-7, reads DVKVTQSSRYLVKRTGEKVFLECVQDMDHENMFWYRQDPGLGLRLIYFSYDVKMKEKGDIPEGYSVSREKKERFSLILESASTNQTSMYLCASTLRGRSDEQYFGPGTRLTVT.

This sequence joins TRBV5-5 and TRBJ2-1; no reliable D call. The CDR3 contains 13 residues. V lost 2 bases and J lost 6, with 9 bases in between. CDR1 is SGHKS, CDR2 YYEKEE, per germline (reference sequence). CDR3 in DNA: TGTGCCAGCAGCTTTGAAGGGTTCAATGAGCAGTTCTTC. Translating gives CASSFEGFNEQFF.

The table lists this clonotype with many counts. The chain has TRBV27 and TRBJ1-1, with D perhaps TRBD1 (6 bases). Germline assignment: CDR1 MNHEY and CDR2 SMNVEV (reference sequence). V was shortened by 6 bases and J by 1 base, with 15 bases between the two germline ends. The CDR3 loop spans 15 amino acids. The CDR3 spells CASRPAGEANTEAFF. CDR3 nucleotide sequence: TGTGCCAGCAGGCCAGCAGGGGAGGCGAACACTGAAGCTTTCTTT.

This clonotype was detected a few times. The chain carries TRBV6-2 or TRBV6-3 and TRBJ2-7; the match to TRBD2 covers 8 bases. The germline CDR1 and CDR2 sequences are MNHEY and SVGEGT. The J segment lost 2 bases and the V segment lost 0 bases, leaving 6 bases of the junction unmatched. The CDR3 has 16 residues. The chain's CDR3 is CASSYSSGLAPYEQYF. The CDR3 DNA follows: TGTGCCAGCAGTTACTCGAGTGGACTAGCTCCCTACGAGCAGTACTTC.

V gene TRBV20-1 combines with J gene TRBJ2-5; 14 bases line up with TRBD2. Germline CDR1 is DFQATT and CDR2 is SNEGSKA (reference sequence). V was clipped by 7 bases and J by 4 bases; unmatched bases: 5. The CDR3 runs to 14 residues. CDR3 protein: CSVTGLAGAETQYF. The CDR3 DNA sequence: TGCAGTGTGACGGGACTAGCGGGAGCAGAGACCCAGTACTTC.

The chain links TRBV14 to TRBJ2-7; 8 positions agree with TRBD2. Trimming removed 0 bases from V and 0 bases from J; junction bases left unmatched: 1. This CDR3 is 15 amino acids long. Per the germline V gene, CDR1 is SGHDN and CDR2 is FVKESK. The CDR3 sequence: CASSQESGSSYEQYF. CDR3 nucleotides: TGTGCCAGCAGCCAAGAAAGCGGGAGCTCCTACGAGCAGTACTTC.

This clonotype was counted ten times or more. The chain links TRBV28 to TRBJ2-3, with TRBD1 as a possible D gene (6 bases). V was shortened by 6 bases and J by 2 bases, with 18 bases between the two germline ends. CDR1 is MDHEN and CDR2 is SYDVKM in the germline V gene. The CDR3 has 16 residues. The CDR3 DNA reads TGTGCCAGCAGAAAAACAGGGATCGGCCCCACAGATACGCAGTATTTT. Amino acid sequence: CASRKTGIGPTDTQYF.

This clonotype turned up a few times. V and J are TRBV12-3 or TRBV12-4 and TRBJ1-1, with unresolved D. This CDR3 comprises 13 residues. V lost 3 bases and J 5 bases, leaving 10 bases between the germline ends. CDR3: CASSFASGTEAFF. CDR3 nucleotide sequence: TGTGCCAGCAGTTTTGCCTCGGGGACTGAAGCTTTCTTT.

The J gene is TRBJ2-2, the V gene TRBV30; the D is unclear. Trimming removed 0 bases at V and 5 bases at J, with 10 bases between. The germline V gene encodes CDR1 GTSNPN and CDR2 SVGIG (reference sequence). CDR3 length: 14 residues. CDR3 DNA sequence: TGTGCCTGGAGTGTAGGTCTCATGACCGGGGAGCTGTTTTTT. Encoded protein: CAWSVGLMTGELFF.

In this sample, this clonotype turned up many times. CDR3 amino acids: CASSPLNGRQGGQYF. The CDR3 DNA is TGCGCCAGCAGTCCCCTGAACGGGAGACAGGGGGGACAGTACTTC. V gene TRBV10-2 combines with J gene TRBJ2-5; TRBD1 agrees at 9 bases. CDR1 is WSHSY and CDR2 is SAAADI in the germline V gene. The V and J ends lost 5 bases and 11 bases, in that order; junction bases with no gene match: 15. CDR3 size: 15 residues.

A few counts support this clonotype. This chain connects TRBV24-1 to TRBJ2-1, with D perhaps matching TRBD2 (5 bases). With 7 bases removed from V and 5 bases from J, the gap between germline ends came to 14 bases. The CDR3 consists of 14 residues. The germline gives CDR1 KGHDR, CDR2 SFDVKD. CDR3 loop: CATRGPPRDNEQFF. CDR3 nucleotides: TGTGCCACCAGGGGTCCGCCGAGGGACAATGAGCAGTTCTTC.

This clonotype was counted many times. This CDR3 is CASTGFRYEQYF. CDR3 DNA: TGTGCCAGCACTGGGTTTCGGTACGAGCAGTACTTC. This chain joins TRBV28 and TRBJ2-7; D gene ambiguous. The CDR3 contains 12 residues. Looked up from germline, CDR1 is MDHEN and CDR2 is SYDVKM. The germline V and J ends were trimmed by 7 bases and 4 bases, with 11 bases remaining between them.

This chain connects TRBV6-1 to TRBJ1-2; D gene ambiguous. The germline gives CDR1 MNHNS, CDR2 SASEGT. Between the trimmed V and J ends, which lost 7 bases and 4 bases, there was a span of 13 bases. CDR3 size: 13 residues. CDR3 nucleotide sequence: TGTGCCAGCAAGATGGGCCTTGGCTATGGCTACACCTTC. Translated: CASKMGLGYGYTF.

V gene TRBV12-5 combines with J gene TRBJ1-5; the D gene is possibly TRBD1 (5 bases). Trimming left V 1 base short and J 7 bases short, with 20 bases between. The CDR3 runs to 17 residues. Germline V lookup: CDR1 LGHNT, CDR2 FRNRAP. CDR3 nucleotides: TGTGCTAGTGGTTTGGCGGCCCTCGGGGGGAAGCAACAGCCCCAGCATTTT. This gives the protein CASGLAALGGKQQPQHF.